These 6 T cell receptor beta chains came from one sample sequenced in a study of patients and donors after allogeneic stem cell transplantation. TCRdb recomputed calls from the RT-PCR reads with MiXCR, one row per CDR3 protein. The data contain 90,000 to 120,000 distinct CDR3 sequences, 35% to 45% of them singletons. Specimen: blood, either unsorted or a sorted T cell fraction (not recorded which). The receptor set was obtained from a human donor who was either an allogeneic HSCT recipient or a stem cell or donor lymphocyte infusion donor (not recorded which). It is not recorded whose cells these are; they may come from a transplant donor.

The CDR3 DNA sequence: TGTGCCAGCAGTATACGGGACAGCACAGATACGCAGTATTTT. Amino acid sequence: CASSIRDSTDTQYF. The chain combines TRBV28 with TRBJ2-3, with D perhaps given as TRBD1 or TRBD2 (5 bases each). The CDR3 sequence is 14 residues long. V dropped 5 bases and J dropped 0 bases, with 9 bases sitting between them. Germline V CDR1 and CDR2: MDHEN, SYDVKM.

This sequence joins TRBV27 and TRBJ2-2, with unresolved D. CDR1 and CDR2 (germline): MNHEY, SMNVEV (reference sequence). V was clipped by 5 bases and J by 0 bases, with 10 bases between them. The CDR3 has 15 residues. CDR3: CASSSYSTNTGELFF. In DNA, the CDR3 is TGTGCCAGCAGTAGTTACAGTACGAACACCGGGGAGCTGTTTTTT.

The rearrangement uses TRBV20-1 and TRBJ1-2; 10 bases line up with TRBD1. The CDR3 loop spans 16 amino acids. With V trimmed by 1 base and J by 6 bases, 11 bases remained unmatched. Per the germline V gene, CDR1 is DFQATT and CDR2 is SNEGSKA (reference sequence). The CDR3 here is CSARAPLDRGRDGYTF. Here the CDR3 DNA reads TGCAGTGCTAGAGCTCCCCTGGACAGGGGGAGGGATGGCTACACCTTC.

This clonotype was counted ten times or more. The chain employs TRBV14 and TRBJ2-5; no definite D call. CDR1 is SGHDN, CDR2 FVKESK, per germline. V lost 3 bases and J lost 0, with 8 bases in between. CDR3 length: 14 residues. CDR3 nucleotide sequence: TGTGCCAGCAGCCAGCAGTTGTACCAAGAGACCCAGTACTTC. It codes for CASSQQLYQETQYF.

The rearrangement joins TRBV4-3 to TRBJ2-7; 7 bases are shared with TRBD2. Germline CDR1 and CDR2: LGHNA and YSLEER. The length of the CDR3 is 15 residues. Trimming took 2 bases from V and 5 from J; bases not matched to a gene: 9. The CDR3 DNA sequence: TGCGCCAGCAGCCAAAAGGGACTACAAGGGCACGAGCAGTACTTC. Its translation is CASSQKGLQGHEQYF.

Concerning this clonotype itself: A junction boundary mismatches the germline segment, possibly from a read error. The chain joins TRBV5-5 to TRBJ1-4, with D uncertain. Germline CDR1 and CDR2: SGHKS and YYEKEE (reference sequence). The CDR3 has 11 residues. The CDR3 sequence is CASSSNEKLFF. CDR3 nucleotides: TGTGCCAGCAGCTCTAACGAAAAACTGTTTTTT.